These 6 T cell receptor beta chains were sequenced from one sample in a study of spatial heterogeneity in lung cancer. General study points: Counts of expanded alpha and beta TCRs within tumors tracked the tumor nonsynonymous mutation count.

Indicated time point: sample taken at primary tumor resection. No antigen is known for these receptors. In TCRdb, the 5' RACE reads were re-called with MiXCR into one record per CDR3 protein. The table lists 9,500 to 11,000 distinct CDR3 sequences, around 12% of them singletons. The input for sequencing was lung tumor tissue, taken at surgery. These receptors were taken from a male donor with early-stage non-small cell lung cancer.

The rearrangement joins TRBV20-1 to TRBJ1-3; perhaps TRBD1 as D (6 bases). Germline V gene lookup returns CDR1 DFQATT and CDR2 SNEGSKA (reference sequence). CDR3 length equals 15 residues. V lost 5 bases, J lost 3 bases, and 17 bases lay in between. The CDR3 loop reads CSAFPGGGRGNTIYF. The CDR3 nucleotides read TGCAGTGCTTTCCCGGGAGGGGGACGTGGAAACACCATATATTTT.

This clonotype has ten or more counts. The chain is built from TRBV6-1 and TRBJ2-5, with D tentatively TRBD1 (6 bases). Deletions cut 6 bases from V and 5 bases from J, with 16 bases between. The CDR3 sequence is 14 residues long. Per the germline V gene, CDR1 is MNHNS and CDR2 is SASEGT. CDR3 in DNA: TGTGCCAGCAGGGACGAACAGGGCGAGGAGACCCAGTACTTC. Amino acid sequence: CASRDEQGEETQYF.

This clonotype was seen repeatedly, ten times or more. The chain employs TRBV6-2 or TRBV6-3 and TRBJ2-4, with D hard to call. This CDR3 is 17 amino acids long. The ends were cut back, 2 bases at V and 0 bases at J, with 14 bases in the middle. Germline V lookup: CDR1 MNHEY, CDR2 SVGEGT. The CDR3 reads CASSYTSDHLAKNIQYF. DNA of the CDR3: TGTGCCAGCAGTTACACCTCAGACCACCTAGCCAAAAACATTCAGTACTTC.

This clonotype is medium-sized. CDR3 amino acids: CASSYSIGFADTQYF. For the CDR3, the DNA is TGTGCCAGCAGTTACTCAATCGGGTTCGCAGATACGCAGTATTTT. The chain uses TRBV6-6 and TRBJ2-3; no clear D. Germline CDR1 and CDR2: MNHNY and SVGAGI (reference sequence). The CDR3 extends over 15 amino acids. The V and J ends lost 0 bases and 4 bases respectively, with 11 bases between them.

This clonotype is labeled medium-sized. The chain combines TRBV4-2 with TRBJ2-5, with 7 bases aligning to TRBD1. The germline CDR1 and CDR2 sequences are LGHNA and YNFKEQ. V lost 5 bases to trimming and J lost 1 base; unmatched junction nucleotides: 1. This CDR3 is 13 amino acids long. The CDR3 DNA reads TGTGCCAGCAGCAGGGACAGCCAAGAGACCCAGTACTTC. It specifies CASSRDSQETQYF.

In this sample, this clonotype turned up many times. This rearrangement joins TRBV30 to TRBJ2-1; 8 bases match TRBD2. V dropped 1 base and J dropped 9; count of bases not matched to a gene: 5. From germline, CDR1 is GTSNPN and CDR2 SVGIG (reference sequence). The CDR3 is made up of 13 amino acids. The CDR3 region has the DNA TGTGCCTGGAGTGCGAGGACTAGCTTTGAGCAGTTCTTC. Translated: CAWSARTSFEQFF.